This passage covers 27 T cell receptor beta chains from one sample sequenced in a study of Ad26.COV2.S vaccination and SARS-CoV-2 variants. The treatment: over 15 received Ad26.COV2.S at low or high dose, single or two shots; 5 received placebo; per-sample allocation not given. Day 63 following the first vaccine or placebo injection was when the samples were taken. Measured with immunoSEQ multiplex PCR; TCRdb has only the in-frame clones, and not every one. The table shows about 400,000 clones, with about 88% occurring only once. Sequencing used peripheral blood, obtained in a trial of Ad26.COV2.S vaccine versus placebo. The receptors were sampled from a person aged 18-60 years who received the Ad26.COV2.S COVID-19 vaccine or a placebo.

This clone was seen a handful of times. Different DNA sequences within this sample yield the same CDR3. The genes are TRBV18 and TRBJ2-3; D uncertain. Germline V gives CDR1 KGHSH, CDR2 LQKENI. V was trimmed by 2 bases and J by 2 bases, leaving 8 bases between them. CDR3 length: 14 amino acids. The CDR3 DNA reads as TGTGCCAGCTCACCAACCTCGTCCACAGATACGCAGTATTTT. This encodes CASSPTSSTDTQYF.

The chain is built from TRBV10-1 and TRBJ1-2, with a possible D match to TRBD1 (5 bases). V lost 0 bases, J lost 10 bases, and 9 bases lay in between. This CDR3 has 12 amino acids. From germline, CDR1 is WNHNN and CDR2 SYGVQD (reference sequence). The CDR3 nucleotides are TGCGCCAGCAGTGAGTCAGGGGAGACCTACACCTTC. Amino acids: CASSESGETYTF.

The chain carries TRBV5-1 and TRBJ2-7; tentatively, D is TRBD2 (5 bases). The V and J ends lost 2 bases and 6 bases respectively, with 15 bases between them. The length of the CDR3 is 14 residues. CDR1 and CDR2 from the germline V gene are SGHRS and YFSETQ. In DNA form, the CDR3 reads TGCGCCAGCAGCTTCGGGGAAATCGATCGCGAGCAGTACTTC. This gives the protein CASSFGEIDREQYF.

The J gene is TRBJ2-3, the V gene TRBV7-3, with D perhaps matching TRBD2 (5 bases). Deletions cut 6 bases from V and 1 base from J, with 8 bases between. The CDR3 length is 13 residues. Germline CDR1 SGHTA, CDR2 FQGTGA. CDR3 sequence reads: CASRPAGTDTQYF. In nucleotides, the CDR3 is TGTGCCAGCAGACCAGCGGGCACAGATACGCAGTATTTT.

The chain employs TRBV5-1 and TRBJ2-1, with 9 bases identical to TRBD1. This CDR3 is 15 amino acids long. V shed 3 bases, J shed 5 bases, and the junction held 6 bases outside the gene matches. Germline lookup yields CDR1 SGHRS and CDR2 YFSETQ. DNA of the CDR3: TGCGCCAGCAGCTACCCGGGACAGGGACACAATGAGCAGTTCTTC. It encodes CASSYPGQGHNEQFF.

This chain joins TRBV4-1 and TRBJ1-2; D might be TRBD1 (6 bases). CDR3 size: 15 residues. CDR1 is MGHRA, CDR2 YSYEKL, per germline. V shed 0 bases and J shed 2 bases, with 10 bases lying between them. In DNA form, the CDR3 reads TGCGCCAGCAGCCAAGATACAGGGAGGAACTATGGCTACACCTTC. It yields the protein CASSQDTGRNYGYTF.

This clone was detected once. V is TRBV19 and J is TRBJ1-2; TRBD1 matches 8 bases. Losses at the gene ends were 7 bases for V and 2 bases for J; bases not matched to a gene: 3. The CDR3 has 13 residues. The germline V gene encodes CDR1 LNHDA and CDR2 SQIVND (reference sequence). The CDR3 region is CASIGQGNYGYTF. Written as DNA, the CDR3 is TGTGCCAGTATCGGACAGGGAAACTATGGCTACACCTTC.

This clone was counted once. The V and J genes are TRBV5-4 and TRBJ2-2; no firm D call. This CDR3 has 13 amino acids. CDR1 and CDR2 from the germline V gene are SGHNT and YYREEE (reference sequence). The V end was cut by 3 bases, the J end by 3 bases, with 6 bases between. The CDR3 loop reads CASSSEDTGELFF. CDR3 sequence (DNA): TGTGCCAGCAGCTCAGAGGACACCGGGGAGCTGTTTTTT.

This chain connects TRBV9 to TRBJ1-4; D is ambiguous. CDR1 is SGDLS, CDR2 YYNGEE, per germline. The germline V and J ends were trimmed by 1 base and 3 bases, with 10 bases remaining between them. The CDR3 consists of 15 residues. The CDR3 loop reads CASSVTAFPNEKLFF. In nucleotides, the CDR3 is TGTGCCAGCAGCGTAACAGCTTTCCCTAATGAAAAACTGTTTTTT.

The rearrangement joins TRBV9 to TRBJ2-1; no definite D call. Germline V gives CDR1 SGDLS, CDR2 YYNGEE. The CDR3 runs to 14 residues. V lost 0 bases and J lost 4, with 8 bases in between. The CDR3 spells CASSVEAEYNEQFF. Written as DNA, the CDR3 is TGTGCCAGCAGCGTAGAGGCGGAGTACAATGAGCAGTTCTTC.

The chain is built from TRBV6-5 and TRBJ2-3; D gene unclear. Trimming removed 7 bases at V and 0 bases at J, with 11 bases between. This CDR3 spans 14 amino acids. From germline, CDR1 is MNHEY and CDR2 SVGAGI. The CDR3: CASTRVFSTDTQYF. The CDR3 nucleotides are TGTGCCAGCACTAGGGTCTTTAGCACAGATACGCAGTATTTT.

CDR3 amino acids: CASSYSGGRGYEQFF. The CDR3 region has the DNA TGTGCCAGCAGTTACTCCGGGGGGAGGGGGTATGAGCAGTTCTTC. The chain combines TRBV6-5 with TRBJ2-1; possible D gene TRBD2, 7 bases. Germline values: CDR1 MNHEY, CDR2 SVGAGI. The length of the CDR3 is 15 residues. Trimming shortened V by 0 bases and J by 8 bases, and 14 bases separated the two germline ends.

This chain uses TRBV15 with TRBJ2-5; D ambiguous. Trimming cost V 0 bases and J 2 bases, with 10 bases left between them. This CDR3 has 15 residues. Germline V gene sequence: CDR1 LNHNV, CDR2 YYDKDF (reference sequence). Here the CDR3 DNA reads TGTGCCACCAGCAGAGATCCGGTTACTCAAGAGACCCAGTACTTC. Translating gives CATSRDPVTQETQYF.

The gene calls are TRBV5-4 and TRBJ2-2; TRBD2 matches at 7 bases. Germline V gene data show CDR1 as SGHNT and CDR2 as YYREEE (reference sequence). Trimming at V came to 7 bases and at J to 6 bases, leaving 15 bases not matched to a gene. The CDR3 covers 16 residues. CDR3 nucleotides: TGTGCCAGCTTCCCCGGAGGGAGGGCCGCTCCCGGGGAGCTGTTTTTT. Encoded protein: CASFPGGRAAPGELFF.

The chain has TRBV2 and TRBJ1-4, with 9 bases fitting TRBD1. Germline lookup yields CDR1 SNHLY and CDR2 FYNNEI. V was pared by 11 bases and J by 4 bases, with 8 bases of the junction left unmatched. The CDR3 extends over 14 amino acids. The CDR3 reads CAGGTGLGNEKLFF. CDR3 bases: TGTGCCGGGGGGACAGGGCTTGGTAATGAAAAACTGTTTTTT.

CDR3 coding DNA: TGTGCCAGCAGCTCAGTAGCGGGAGGGATCGGGGAGCAGTACTTC. It encodes CASSSVAGGIGEQYF. The chain recombines TRBV7-2 with TRBJ2-7, with 11 bases aligning to TRBD2. CDR3 length: 15 residues. V was pared by 4 bases and J by 7 bases, with 9 bases of the junction left unmatched. CDR1 is SGHTA and CDR2 is FQGNSA in the germline V gene.

This rearrangement joins TRBV30 to TRBJ2-3; 8 bases match TRBD2. From germline, CDR1 is GTSNPN and CDR2 SVGIG (reference sequence). V lost 0 bases, J lost 4 bases, and 6 bases stayed unmatched. This CDR3 is built from 15 residues. CDR3 DNA sequence: TGTGCCTGGAGTGTTCGAGCGGGAGTCGCAGATACGCAGTATTTT. Amino acids: CAWSVRAGVADTQYF.

The chain is built from TRBV30 and TRBJ1-1; tentatively, D is TRBD1 (5 bases). The ends were cut back, 1 base at V and 2 bases at J, with 11 bases in the middle. Looked up from germline, CDR1 is GTSNPN and CDR2 is SVGIG (reference sequence). The CDR3 consists of 14 residues. The CDR3 coding sequence is TGTGCCTGGAGTGAGGCAGGGTTAAACACTGAAGCTTTCTTT. Its translation is CAWSEAGLNTEAFF.

J is TRBJ2-5 and V is TRBV5-6; D unresolved. This CDR3 has 14 amino acids. Trimming took 0 bases from V and 5 from J, leaving 11 bases between them. Germline V gene sequence: CDR1 SGHDT, CDR2 YYEEEE. The CDR3 spells CASSLGPVPETQYF. The CDR3 DNA is TGTGCCAGCAGCTTGGGCCCCGTACCCGAGACCCAGTACTTC. Together with reference TRBV5-6 and TRBJ2-5, the CDR3 gives the full variable domain: DAGVTQSPTHLIKTRGQQVTLRCSPKSGHDTVSWYQQALGQGPQFIFQYYEEEERQRGNFPDRFSGHQFPNYSSELNVNALLLGDSALYLCASSLGPVPETQYFGPGTRLLVL.

This clone was recorded only once. The CDR3 nucleotides are TGTGCCACCAGTGATTTGAGGACAGGGATGACCGGGGAGCTGTTTTTT. Residues: CATSDLRTGMTGELFF. This chain links TRBV24-1 with TRBJ2-2, with 8 positions matching TRBD1. Germline CDR1 is KGHDR and CDR2 is SFDVKD. The CDR3 has 16 residues. V dropped 0 bases and J dropped 5; count of bases not matched to a gene: 4.

A single count supports this clone. V is TRBV30 and J is TRBJ2-7, with D possibly matching TRBD1 (7 bases). The CDR3 length is 14 residues. Germline loops: CDR1 GTSNPN, CDR2 SVGIG (reference sequence). Trimming stripped 2 bases from V and 4 bases from J, with 15 bases between. The DNA for the CDR3 is TGTGCCTGGAGTTTGGGGGGACAGCTTTACGAGCAGTACTTC. It codes for CAWSLGGQLYEQYF.

The chain combines TRBV27 with TRBJ1-3, with a tentative D call TRBD1 (5 bases). CDR1 is MNHEY and CDR2 is SMNVEV in the germline V gene (reference sequence). V was trimmed by 0 bases and J by 2 bases, leaving 11 bases between them. The CDR3 is made up of 16 amino acids. The CDR3 DNA is TGTGCCAGCAGTTTATCGTTGGGACTAGCTGGAAACACCATATATTTT. Amino acids: CASSLSLGLAGNTIYF.

This chain connects TRBV9 to TRBJ1-2, with D possibly matching TRBD1 (5 bases). This CDR3 region has 14 residues. Trimming stripped 0 bases from V and 2 bases from J, with 8 bases between. Germline CDR1 is SGDLS and CDR2 is YYNGEE. CDR3 in amino acids: CASSVDRGNYGYTF. The CDR3 DNA sequence: TGTGCCAGCAGCGTAGATCGGGGGAACTATGGCTACACCTTC.

On this clone itself: Within the sample, other DNA sequences also encode this same CDR3. The chain combines TRBV7-9 with TRBJ2-5; unclear D gene. The CDR3 totals 13 residues. Germline assignment: CDR1 SEHNR and CDR2 FQNEAQ (reference sequence). Trimming took off 1 base at V and 2 bases at J, with 5 bases between the two ends. In DNA form, the CDR3 reads TGTGCCAGCAGCTTAGGTGGTCAAGAGACCCAGTACTTC. It encodes CASSLGGQETQYF.

This clone was seen only a few times. V usage is TRBV28 and J usage is TRBJ2-7; possible D gene TRBD2, 5 bases. Germline CDR1 and CDR2: MDHEN and SYDVKM. The CDR3 runs to 14 residues. V was clipped by 6 bases and J by 4 bases, with 16 bases between them. The CDR3 nucleotides read TGTGCCAGCAGCACGCCGAGCGGATTATACGAGCAGTACTTC. Amino acids: CASSTPSGLYEQYF.

This chain uses TRBV5-4 with TRBJ1-2; D is perhaps TRBD1 (5 bases). With 0 bases removed from V and 1 base from J, the gap between germline ends came to 13 bases. This CDR3 region has 16 residues. The germline CDR1 and CDR2 sequences are SGHNT and YYREEE (reference sequence). In DNA, the CDR3 is TGTGCCAGCAGCTTGGGGGGCACGTCCGTTAACTATGGCTACACCTTC. This translates into CASSLGGTSVNYGYTF.

This CDR3 is CASSLDGQGANIQYF. DNA for the CDR3: TGTGCCAGCAGCTTAGATGGGCAGGGGGCAAACATTCAGTACTTC. V is TRBV7-9 and J is TRBJ2-4; 8 positions match TRBD1. Germline-derived CDR1 and CDR2 are SEHNR and FQNEAQ (reference sequence). The CDR3 is 15 amino acids. The trim removed 1 base at V and 6 bases at J, leaving 5 bases unmatched.